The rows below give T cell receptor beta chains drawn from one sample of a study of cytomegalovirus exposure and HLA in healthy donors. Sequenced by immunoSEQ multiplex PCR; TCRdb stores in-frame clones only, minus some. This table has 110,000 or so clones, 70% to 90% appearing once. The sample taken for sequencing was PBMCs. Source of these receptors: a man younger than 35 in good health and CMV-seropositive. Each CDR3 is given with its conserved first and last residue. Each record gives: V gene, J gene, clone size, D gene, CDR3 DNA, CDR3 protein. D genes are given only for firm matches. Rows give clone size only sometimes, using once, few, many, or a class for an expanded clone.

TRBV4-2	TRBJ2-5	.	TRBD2	TGTGCCAGCAGCCAAGAAGTCAGCGGGAAAGAGACCCAGTACTTC	CASSQEVSGKETQYF
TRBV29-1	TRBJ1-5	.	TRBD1	TGCAGCGCAAGGACAGGGGAAAATCAGCCCCAGCATTTT	CSARTGENQPQHF
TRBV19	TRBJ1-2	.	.	TGTGCCAGTCGGTTGGGCCAGGGCTATGGCTACACCTTC	CASRLGQGYGYTF
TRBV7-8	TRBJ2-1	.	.	TGTGCCAGCAGCTTTCAGACAGGGCCAGCGGGCAATGAGCAGTTCTTC	CASSFQTGPAGNEQFF
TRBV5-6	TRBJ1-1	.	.	TGTGCCAGCAGCCGGCTAGGGGGGAACACTGAAGCTTTCTTT	CASSRLGGNTEAFF
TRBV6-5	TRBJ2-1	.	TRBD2	TGTGCCACCACGCGTCCCGGGGGGGCCTACAATGAGCAGTTCTTC	CATTRPGGAYNEQFF
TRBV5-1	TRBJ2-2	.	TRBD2	TGCGCCAGCATGGCGGGGGGGCCAAACACCGGGGAGCTGTTTTTT	CASMAGGPNTGELFF
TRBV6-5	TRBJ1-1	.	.	TGTGCCAGCAGTTACCCAGGGGCAAACCTGAACACTGAAGCTTTCTTT	CASSYPGANLNTEAFF
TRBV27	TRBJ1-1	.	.	TGTGCCAGCGGTTGGACTGCGAACACTGAAGCTTTCTTT	CASGWTANTEAFF
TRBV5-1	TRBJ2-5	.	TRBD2	TGCGCCAGCAGCTTAGGGCTAGCGGACCAAGAGACCCAGTACTTC	CASSLGLADQETQYF
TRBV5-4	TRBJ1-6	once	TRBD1	TGTGCCAGCAGCCCCAGACAGGGGGCGCGGTCCTCACCCCTCCACTTT	CASSPRQGARSSPLHF
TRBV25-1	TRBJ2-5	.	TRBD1	TGTGCCAGCAGTGGCACCGGGACAGGGTTACAAGAGACCCAGTACTTC	CASSGTGTGLQETQYF
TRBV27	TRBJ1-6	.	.	TGTGCCAGCAGTTTAAACCAGCGTTCACCCCTCCACTTT	CASSLNQRSPLHF
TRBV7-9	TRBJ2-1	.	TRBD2	TGTGCCAGCAGCTTAAAGGGACTAGCGGGGGTTGGCTCCTACAATGAGCAGTTCTTC	CASSLKGLAGVGSYNEQFF
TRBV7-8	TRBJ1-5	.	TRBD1	TGTGCCAGCAGCTTACGGGACAGGACCCTCGTGAAGAATCAGCCCCAGCATTTT	CASSLRDRTLVKNQPQHF
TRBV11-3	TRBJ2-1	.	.	TGTGCCAGCACCTTGCAGGGGAGTAACAACAATGAGCAGTTCTTC	CASTLQGSNNNEQFF
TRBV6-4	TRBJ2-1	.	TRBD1	TGTGCCAGCTCTGAGCAGGGGGATTACAATGAGCAGTTCTTC	CASSEQGDYNEQFF
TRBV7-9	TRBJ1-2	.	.	TGTGCCAGCAGCCAAGGGGCGGCTCGTGGCTACACCTTC	CASSQGAARGYTF
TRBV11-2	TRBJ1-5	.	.	TGTGCCAGCAGCTTAGGAGAATATCAGCCCCAGCATTTT	CASSLGEYQPQHF
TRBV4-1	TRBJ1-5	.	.	TGCGCCAGCAGCCAAGTGGTAGGGGGAGGGCAGCCCCAGCATTTT	CASSQVVGGGQPQHF
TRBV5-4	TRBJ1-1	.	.	TGTGCCAGCAGCTTCGGGGGCACTGAAGCTTTCTTT	CASSFGGTEAFF
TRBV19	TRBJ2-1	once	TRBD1	TGTGCCAGTACCATGGGACAGGGGGCCTACAATGAGCAGTTCTTC	CASTMGQGAYNEQFF
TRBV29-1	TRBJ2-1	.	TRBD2	TGCAGCGTTGAAGCCCCGGGACTAGCTAGCAATGAGCAGTTCTTC	CSVEAPGLASNEQFF
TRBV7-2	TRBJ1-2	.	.	TGTGCCAGCAGCTTAGCGCTTTTAGCCGGGGCTAACTATGGCTACACCTTC	CASSLALLAGANYGYTF
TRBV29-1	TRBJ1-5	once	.	TGCAGCGTCACCTTAGCAGGGGCGGGTCAGCCCCAGCATTTT	CSVTLAGAGQPQHF
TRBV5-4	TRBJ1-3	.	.	TGTGCCAGCAGCTTCGAGGGAGCCACTGGAAACACCATATATTTT	CASSFEGATGNTIYF
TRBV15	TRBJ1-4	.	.	TGTGCCACCAGCCCCAGGGCGTCTAATGAAAAACTGTTTTTT	CATSPRASNEKLFF
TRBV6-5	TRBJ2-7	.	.	TGTGCCAGCAGTTACGCGCATGGGAGCTACGAGCAGTACTTC	CASSYAHGSYEQYF
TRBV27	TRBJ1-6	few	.	TGTGCCAGCAGTTTAAGGGGCTATAATTCACCCCTCCACTTT	CASSLRGYNSPLHF
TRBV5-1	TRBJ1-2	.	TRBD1	TGCGCCAGCAGCGGGAGCGGACAGGGGAAGGCGAATGGCTACACCTTC	CASSGSGQGKANGYTF
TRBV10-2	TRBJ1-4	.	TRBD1	TGCGCCAGCAGCCGGGACAGGGGCAGAGAAAAACTGTTTTTT	CASSRDRGREKLFF